This TCR beta chain was recorded in a study of blood T cells in healthy people across ages. The CDR3 sequence is 13 residues long. V dropped 5 bases and J dropped 2 bases, with 9 bases sitting between them. The germline gives CDR1 SGHVS, CDR2 FNYEAQ. A second PCR, run for roughly 7 to 11 cycles, used a sample-barcoded 5' primer plus a J-beta primer mix. TCRdb recomputed calls from the 5' RACE reads with MiXCR, one row per CDR3 protein. The sample lists about 680,000 distinct CDR3 sequences, 49% occurring once. The sample was blood. The rearrangement links TRBV7-6 to TRBJ2-5; D uncertain. The source of this sequence is a woman aged 55-70 years in good health. The CDR3, as DNA: TGTGCCAGCAGCGTGACCCATCAAGAGACCCAGTACTTC. The encoded protein is CASSVTHQETQYF.